A single sample is the source of the 10 T cell receptor beta chains below, sequenced in a study of cytomegalovirus exposure and HLA in healthy donors (dated by TCRdb to the late 2010s). Receptor libraries were prepared by the immunoSEQ multiplex PCR assay. Here the immuneACCESS table is served through TCRdb, limited to in-frame sequences with V and J called. Missing clones are a known gap in these copies; in checked studies unresolved V genes cover under half, and the rest lacks a known reason. This sample comprises around 49,000 clones, roughly 94% of them detected only once. In total, the top ten clones hold approximately 7.8% of the sample. The sample taken for sequencing was PBMCs. These receptors came from a young woman in good health and CMV-seropositive.

The chain is built from TRBV9 and TRBJ2-6; D is unclear. V was clipped by 2 bases and J by 4 bases, with 10 bases between them. CDR1 SGDLS and CDR2 YYNGEE come from the germline V gene. The CDR3 length is 15 residues. CDR3 coding DNA: TGTGCCAGCAGCGTTGAGGCTAACGGGGCCAACGTCCTGACTTTC. It translates to CASSVEANGANVLTF.

The gene calls are TRBV7-9 and TRBJ2-7; TRBD2 aligns across 7 bases. This CDR3 has 15 amino acids. Per the germline V gene, CDR1 is SEHNR and CDR2 is FQNEAQ (reference sequence). The V gene end was trimmed by 5 bases and the J gene end by 2 bases; junction bases not matched to a gene: 9. CDR3 residues: CASSPRGGPPYEQYF. CDR3 in DNA: TGTGCCAGCAGCCCAAGGGGAGGGCCGCCCTACGAGCAGTACTTC.

The rearrangement uses TRBV10-3 and TRBJ2-1; TRBD1 aligns across 9 bases. With 7 bases clipped from V and 1 base from J, the junction kept 5 bases outside the gene matches. The CDR3 is 15 amino acids. CDR1 and CDR2 from the germline V gene are ENHRY and SYGVKD. As DNA, the CDR3 is TGTGCCATCACCGGGACAGGGCAATCCTACAATGAGCAGTTCTTC. Its translation is CAITGTGQSYNEQFF.

The chain is built from TRBV19 and TRBJ1-5, with 7 bases aligning to TRBD1. This CDR3 is 15 amino acids long. In germline, CDR1 is LNHDA, CDR2 SQIVND (reference sequence). Trimming at V came to 1 base and at J to 6 bases, leaving 6 bases not matched to a gene. As DNA, the CDR3 is TGTGCCAGTAGTATAGGACAGGGTGGCGGTCAGCCCCAGCATTTT. This codes for CASSIGQGGGQPQHF.

The rearrangement uses TRBV5-1 and TRBJ2-7; the D gene is possibly TRBD1 (6 bases). With 0 bases removed from V and 3 bases from J, the gap between germline ends came to 10 bases. This CDR3 is 14 amino acids long. From germline, CDR1 is SGHRS and CDR2 YFSETQ. CDR3 nucleotide sequence: TGCGCCAGCAGCTTGGTAAAGGGGGACTACGAGCAGTACTTC. Its protein is CASSLVKGDYEQYF.

The CDR3 loop reads CASSADRAGEAFF. CDR3 nucleotides: TGTGCCAGCAGTGCGGACAGGGCGGGTGAAGCTTTCTTT. The chain is built from TRBV2 and TRBJ1-1; 8 bases fit TRBD1. V lost 4 bases and J lost 7; bases outside the gene matches: 5. This CDR3 region has 13 residues. Per germline, CDR1 SNHLY and CDR2 FYNNEI.

CDR3 sequence reads: CASSPRVSGSGNEQFF. The CDR3 DNA reads TGTGCCAGCAGCCCCCGAGTTAGCGGGAGTGGAAATGAGCAGTTCTTC. V gene TRBV9 combines with J gene TRBJ2-1, with TRBD2 matching over 9 bases. The V gene end was trimmed by 4 bases and the J gene end by 7 bases; junction bases not matched to a gene: 12. Germline V gene sequence: CDR1 SGDLS, CDR2 YYNGEE. The CDR3 is 16 residues long. The whole variable domain, filled in from reference TRBV9 and TRBJ2-1, reads DSGVTQTPKHLITATGQRVTLRCSPRSGDLSVYWYQQSLDQGLQFLIQYYNGEERAKGNILERFSAQQFPDLHSELNLSSLELGDSALYFCASSPRVSGSGNEQFFGPGTRLTVL.

V and J are TRBV7-9 and TRBJ2-7; TRBD2 aligns across 13 bases. The CDR3 runs 15 residues. V dropped 5 bases and J dropped 2; count of bases not matched to a gene: 3. The germline V gene encodes CDR1 SEHNR and CDR2 FQNEAQ (reference sequence). The CDR3 bases are TGTGCCAGCAGCCCCGGGACTAGCGGGACCTACGAGCAGTACTTC. Translated, it gives CASSPGTSGTYEQYF.

In the case of this clone: A read error may account for a junction end that differs from germline. The chain joins TRBV6-1 to TRBJ1-1; 10 positions match TRBD1. Germline V gene data show CDR1 as MNHNS and CDR2 as SASEGT. This CDR3 region has 13 residues. The CDR3 reads CASSESIGTGALF. CDR3 in DNA: TGTGCCAGCAGTGAATCCATCGGGACAGGGGCCCTCTTT.

The chain has TRBV9 and TRBJ2-1; 10 bases are a match to TRBD2. Germline CDR1 reads SGDLS; CDR2 reads YYNGEE. The J segment lost 4 bases and the V segment lost 0 bases, leaving 7 bases of the junction unmatched. CDR3 length: 17 residues. Here the CDR3 reads CASSVATSGISYNEQFF. The CDR3 DNA follows: TGTGCCAGCAGCGTAGCTACTAGCGGGATTTCGTACAATGAGCAGTTCTTC.